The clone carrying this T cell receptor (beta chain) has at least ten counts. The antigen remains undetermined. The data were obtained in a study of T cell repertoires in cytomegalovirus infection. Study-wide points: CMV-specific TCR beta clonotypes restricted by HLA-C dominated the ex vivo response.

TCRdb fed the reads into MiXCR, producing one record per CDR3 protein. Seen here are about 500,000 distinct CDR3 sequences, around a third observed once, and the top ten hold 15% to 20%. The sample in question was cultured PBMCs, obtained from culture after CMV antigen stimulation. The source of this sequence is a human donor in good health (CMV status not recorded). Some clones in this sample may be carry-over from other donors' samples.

CDR3 region: CASSAGVGSPLHF. The CDR3 nucleotides are TGTGCCAGCAGCGCGGGGGTGGGGTCACCCCTCCACTTT. The gene calls are TRBV11-3 and TRBJ1-6; D perhaps matches TRBD1 (5 bases). In germline, CDR1 is SGHNT, CDR2 YENEEA. V gave up 5 bases and J gave up 10 bases, with 12 bases separating them. This CDR3 comprises 13 residues.